One and the same sample provided the 8 T cell receptor beta chains below, sequenced in a study of cytomegalovirus exposure and HLA in healthy donors. With 60 Vbeta and 13 Jbeta primers, the PCR was carried out. Assay: immunoSEQ multiplex PCR; the TCRdb copy retains only in-frame clones and omits some. The sample holds tens of thousands of clones; nearly 70% are singletons and the top ten take more than 12%. Specimen: PBMCs. The receptors were sampled from a woman between 50 and 59 years old in good health and CMV-seropositive.

There are a few counts of this clone. This chain joins TRBV19 and TRBJ1-5, with D maybe TRBD1 (6 bases). V was trimmed by 6 bases and J by 2 bases, leaving 11 bases between them. The CDR3 extends over 14 amino acids. CDR1 is LNHDA, CDR2 SQIVND, per germline (reference sequence). CDR3 in amino acids: CASREQGRNQPQHF. CDR3 DNA sequence: TGTGCCAGTAGGGAGCAGGGGCGCAATCAGCCCCAGCATTTT.

V is TRBV9 and J is TRBJ2-2, with TRBD2 identical over 7 bases. Germline CDR1 is SGDLS and CDR2 is YYNGEE. The CDR3 totals 16 residues. The trim removed 0 bases at V and 1 base at J, leaving 3 bases unmatched. The CDR3 coding sequence is TGTGCCAGCAGCGTAGCTGCTAGCGGGAACACCGGGGAGCTGTTTTTT. It translates to CASSVAASGNTGELFF.

V usage is TRBV5-1 and J usage is TRBJ1-1, with 11 bases that match TRBD1. Germline CDR1 reads SGHRS; CDR2 reads YFSETQ. V shed 3 bases, J shed 7 bases, and the junction held 8 bases outside the gene matches. This CDR3 contains 15 residues. The CDR3, as DNA: TGCGCCAGCAGCTCGGGACAGGGGGGAGGTGGTGAAGCTTTCTTT. This encodes CASSSGQGGGGEAFF. Full variable domain (missing parts from reference TRBV5-1 and TRBJ1-1): KAGVTQTPRYLIKTRGQQVTLSCSPISGHRSVSWYQQTPGQGLQFLFEYFSETQRNKGNFPGRFSGRQFSNSRSEMNVSTLELGDSALYLCASSSGQGGGGEAFFGQGTRLTVV.

This clone was counted a few times. V and J are TRBV6-1 and TRBJ2-2; 7 nucleotides align to TRBD1. This CDR3 is built from 14 residues. V trimming: 7 bases; J trimming: 3 bases; junction bases outside the gene matches: 5. Germline V gene data show CDR1 as MNHNS and CDR2 as SASEGT. CDR3 nucleotides: TGTGCCAGCATCCGGGACAGATACACCGGGGAGCTGTTTTTT. Translating it yields CASIRDRYTGELFF.

The genes are TRBV28 and TRBJ2-7; 7 positions match TRBD1. The CDR3 has 19 residues. V was pared by 1 base and J by 3 bases, with 18 bases of the junction left unmatched. Germline CDR1 MDHEN, CDR2 SYDVKM. The CDR3 protein is CASSLLGGRLITASYEQYF. The DNA of the CDR3 is TGTGCCAGCAGTTTATTAGGGGGCCGGCTTATCACAGCGAGCTACGAGCAGTACTTC.

This sequence joins TRBV5-1 and TRBJ2-4; D is uncertain. In germline, CDR1 is SGHRS, CDR2 YFSETQ. V gave up 7 bases and J gave up 6 bases, with 8 bases separating them. The CDR3 is 11 amino acids. The CDR3 DNA sequence: TGCGCCAGCGCGGATGGAAACATTCAGTACTTC. Translation gives CASADGNIQYF. Looking up the rest from reference TRBV5-1 and TRBJ2-4 gives the full variable domain: KAGVTQTPRYLIKTRGQQVTLSCSPISGHRSVSWYQQTPGQGLQFLFEYFSETQRNKGNFPGRFSGRQFSNSRSEMNVSTLELGDSALYLCASADGNIQYFGAGTRLSVL.

In its sample, this clone was seen a few times. The chain carries TRBV9 and TRBJ2-1; 8 bases map to TRBD2. V lost 4 bases, J lost 4 bases, and 7 bases stayed unmatched. The CDR3 contains 15 residues. Per germline, CDR1 SGDLS and CDR2 YYNGEE. In DNA form, the CDR3 reads TGTGCCAGCAGCACTCGGGGGGGGGTTTACAATGAGCAGTTCTTC. It encodes CASSTRGGVYNEQFF.

The rearrangement links TRBV5-1 to TRBJ2-3; D unresolved. CDR3 length: 15 residues. Trimming took off 4 bases at V and 0 bases at J, with 12 bases between the two ends. Germline V lookup: CDR1 SGHRS, CDR2 YFSETQ. The CDR3 reads CASSALGLSTDTQYF. The CDR3 DNA reads as TGCGCCAGCAGCGCCCTTGGTCTAAGCACAGATACGCAGTATTTT.